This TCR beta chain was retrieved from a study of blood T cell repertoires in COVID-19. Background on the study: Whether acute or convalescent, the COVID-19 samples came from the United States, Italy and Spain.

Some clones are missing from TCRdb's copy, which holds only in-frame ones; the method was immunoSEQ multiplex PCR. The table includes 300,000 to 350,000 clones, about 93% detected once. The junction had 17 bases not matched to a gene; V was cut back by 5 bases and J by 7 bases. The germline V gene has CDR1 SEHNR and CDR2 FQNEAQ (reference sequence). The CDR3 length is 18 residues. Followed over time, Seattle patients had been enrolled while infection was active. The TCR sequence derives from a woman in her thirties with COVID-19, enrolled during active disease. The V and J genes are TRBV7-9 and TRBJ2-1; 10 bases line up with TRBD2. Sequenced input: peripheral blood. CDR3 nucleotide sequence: TGTGCCAGCAGCCCCTACGTCCCAGCGGGAGGGGTAATGAATGAGCAGTTCTTC. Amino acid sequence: CASSPYVPAGGVMNEQFF.